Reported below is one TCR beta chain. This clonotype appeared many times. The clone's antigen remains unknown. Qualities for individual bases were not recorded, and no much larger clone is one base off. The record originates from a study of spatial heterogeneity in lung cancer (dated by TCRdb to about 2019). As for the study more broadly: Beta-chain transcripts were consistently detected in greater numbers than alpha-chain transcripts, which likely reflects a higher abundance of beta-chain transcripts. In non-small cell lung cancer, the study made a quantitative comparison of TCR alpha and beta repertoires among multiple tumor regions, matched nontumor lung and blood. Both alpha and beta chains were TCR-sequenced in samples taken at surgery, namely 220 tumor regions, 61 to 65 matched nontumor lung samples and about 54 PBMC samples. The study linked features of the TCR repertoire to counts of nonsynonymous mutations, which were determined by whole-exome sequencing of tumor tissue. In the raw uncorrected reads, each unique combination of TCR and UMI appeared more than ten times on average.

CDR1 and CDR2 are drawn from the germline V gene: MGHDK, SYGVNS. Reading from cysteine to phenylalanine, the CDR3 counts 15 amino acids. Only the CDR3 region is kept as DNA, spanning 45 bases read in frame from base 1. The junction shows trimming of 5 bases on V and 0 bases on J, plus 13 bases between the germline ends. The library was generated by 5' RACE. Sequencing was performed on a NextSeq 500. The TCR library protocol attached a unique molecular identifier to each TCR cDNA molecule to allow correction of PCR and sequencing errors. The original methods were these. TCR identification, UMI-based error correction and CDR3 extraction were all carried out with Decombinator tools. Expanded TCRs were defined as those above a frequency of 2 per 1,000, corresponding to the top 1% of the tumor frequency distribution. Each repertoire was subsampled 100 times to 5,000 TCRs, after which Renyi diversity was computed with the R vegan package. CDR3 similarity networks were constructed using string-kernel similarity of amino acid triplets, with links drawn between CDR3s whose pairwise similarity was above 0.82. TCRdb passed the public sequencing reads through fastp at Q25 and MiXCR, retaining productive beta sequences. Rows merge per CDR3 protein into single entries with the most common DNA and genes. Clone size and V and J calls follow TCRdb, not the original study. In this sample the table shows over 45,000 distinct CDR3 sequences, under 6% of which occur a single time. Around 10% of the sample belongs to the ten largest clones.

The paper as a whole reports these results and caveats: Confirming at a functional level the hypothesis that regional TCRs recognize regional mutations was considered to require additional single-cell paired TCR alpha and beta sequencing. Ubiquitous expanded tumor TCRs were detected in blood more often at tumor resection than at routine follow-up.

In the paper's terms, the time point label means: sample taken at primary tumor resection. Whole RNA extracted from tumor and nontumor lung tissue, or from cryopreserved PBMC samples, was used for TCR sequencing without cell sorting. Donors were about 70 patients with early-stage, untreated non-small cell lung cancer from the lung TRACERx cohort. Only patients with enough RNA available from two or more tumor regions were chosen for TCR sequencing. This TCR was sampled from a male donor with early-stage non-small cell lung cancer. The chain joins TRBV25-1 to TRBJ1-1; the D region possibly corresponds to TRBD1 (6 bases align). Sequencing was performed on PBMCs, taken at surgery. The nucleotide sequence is TGTGCCAGCAGTTTGGGGGGCGTAATGAACACTGAAGCTTTCTTT. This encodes CASSLGGVMNTEAFF.